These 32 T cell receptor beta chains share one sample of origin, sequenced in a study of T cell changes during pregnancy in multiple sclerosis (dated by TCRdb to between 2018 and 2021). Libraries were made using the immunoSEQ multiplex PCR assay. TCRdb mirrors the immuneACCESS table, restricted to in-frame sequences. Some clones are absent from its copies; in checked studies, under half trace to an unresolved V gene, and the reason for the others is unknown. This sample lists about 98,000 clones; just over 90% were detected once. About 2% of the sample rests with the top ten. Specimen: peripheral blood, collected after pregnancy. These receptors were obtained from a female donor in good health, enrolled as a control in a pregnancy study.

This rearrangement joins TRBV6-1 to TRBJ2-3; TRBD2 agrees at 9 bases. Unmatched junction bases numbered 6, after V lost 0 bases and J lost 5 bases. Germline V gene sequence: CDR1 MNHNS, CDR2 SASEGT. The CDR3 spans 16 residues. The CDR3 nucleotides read TGTGCCAGCAGTGAAGCCCCGGGACTAGCCTTAGATACGCAGTATTTT. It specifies CASSEAPGLALDTQYF.

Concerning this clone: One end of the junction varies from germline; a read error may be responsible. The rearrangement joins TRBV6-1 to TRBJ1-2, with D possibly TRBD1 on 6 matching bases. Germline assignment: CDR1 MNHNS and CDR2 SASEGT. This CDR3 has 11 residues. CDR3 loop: CASSIRTATFF. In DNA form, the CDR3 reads TGTGCCAGCAGTATTAGGACAGCGACGTTCTTC.

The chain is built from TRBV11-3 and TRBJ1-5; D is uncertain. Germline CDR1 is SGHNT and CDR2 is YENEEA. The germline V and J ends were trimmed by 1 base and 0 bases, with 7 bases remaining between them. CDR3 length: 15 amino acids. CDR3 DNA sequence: TGTGCCAGCAGCTTAGGTATCGTTAGCAATCAGCCCCAGCATTTT. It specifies CASSLGIVSNQPQHF.

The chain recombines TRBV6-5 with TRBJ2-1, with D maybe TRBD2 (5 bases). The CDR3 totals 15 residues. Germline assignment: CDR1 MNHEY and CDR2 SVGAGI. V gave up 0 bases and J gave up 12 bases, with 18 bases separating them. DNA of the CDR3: TGTGCCAGCAGTTACTCCCAACTCTCGGGATCTCGGCAGTTCTTC. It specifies CASSYSQLSGSRQFF.

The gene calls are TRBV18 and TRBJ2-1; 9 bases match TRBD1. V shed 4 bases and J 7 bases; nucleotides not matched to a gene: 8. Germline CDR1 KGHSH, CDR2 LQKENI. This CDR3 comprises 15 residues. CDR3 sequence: CASSLNRDRVNEQFF. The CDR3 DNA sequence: TGTGCCAGCTCACTAAACCGGGACAGGGTGAATGAGCAGTTCTTC.

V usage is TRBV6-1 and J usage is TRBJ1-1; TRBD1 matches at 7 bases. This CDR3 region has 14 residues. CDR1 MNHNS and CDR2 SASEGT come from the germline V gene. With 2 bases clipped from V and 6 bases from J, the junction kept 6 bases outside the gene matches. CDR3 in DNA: TGTGCCAGCAGTGAACGCTTTACAGGGGCTGAAGCTTTCTTT. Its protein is CASSERFTGAEAFF.

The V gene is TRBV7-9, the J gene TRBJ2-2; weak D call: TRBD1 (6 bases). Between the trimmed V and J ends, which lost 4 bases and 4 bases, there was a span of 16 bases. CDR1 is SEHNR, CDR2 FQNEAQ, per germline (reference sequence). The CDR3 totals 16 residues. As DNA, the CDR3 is TGTGCCAGCAGCTCTAGACTCCGGGACACCACCGGGGAGCTGTTTTTT. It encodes CASSSRLRDTTGELFF.

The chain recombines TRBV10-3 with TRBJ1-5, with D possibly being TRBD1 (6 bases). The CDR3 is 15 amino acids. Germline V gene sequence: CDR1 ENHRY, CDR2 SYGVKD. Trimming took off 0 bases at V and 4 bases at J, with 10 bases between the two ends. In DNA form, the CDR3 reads TGTGCCATCAGTGAGTCGGGGGGGCGAAATCAGCCCCAGCATTTT. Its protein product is CAISESGGRNQPQHF.

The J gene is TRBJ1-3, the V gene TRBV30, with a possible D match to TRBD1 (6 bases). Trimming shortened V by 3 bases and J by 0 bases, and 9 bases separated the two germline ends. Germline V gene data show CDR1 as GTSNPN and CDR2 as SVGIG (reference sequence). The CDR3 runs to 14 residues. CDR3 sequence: CAWRARGSGNTIYF. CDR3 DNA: TGTGCCTGGAGAGCCAGGGGCTCTGGAAACACCATATATTTT.

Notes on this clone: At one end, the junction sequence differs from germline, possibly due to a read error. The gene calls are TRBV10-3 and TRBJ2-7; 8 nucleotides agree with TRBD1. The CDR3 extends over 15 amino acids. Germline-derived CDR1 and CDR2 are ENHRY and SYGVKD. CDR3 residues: CASSDPRTGTYEQYF. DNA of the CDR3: TGTGCCAGCAGTGATCCTCGGACAGGGACCTACGAGCAGTACTTC.

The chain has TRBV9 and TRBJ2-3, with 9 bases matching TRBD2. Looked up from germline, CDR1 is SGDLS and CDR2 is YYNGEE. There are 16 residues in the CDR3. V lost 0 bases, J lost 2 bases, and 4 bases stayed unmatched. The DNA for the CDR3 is TGTGCCAGCAGCGTAGGTCTAGCGGGGATCACAGATACGCAGTATTTT. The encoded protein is CASSVGLAGITDTQYF. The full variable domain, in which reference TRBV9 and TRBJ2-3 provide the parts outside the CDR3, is DSGVTQTPKHLITATGQRVTLRCSPRSGDLSVYWYQQSLDQGLQFLIQYYNGEERAKGNILERFSAQQFPDLHSELNLSSLELGDSALYFCASSVGLAGITDTQYFGPGTRLTVL.

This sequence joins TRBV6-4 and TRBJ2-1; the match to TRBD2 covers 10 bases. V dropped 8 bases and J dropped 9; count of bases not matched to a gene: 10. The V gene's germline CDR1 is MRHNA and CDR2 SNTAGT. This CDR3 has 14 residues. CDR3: CASALAGDSREQFF. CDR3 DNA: TGTGCCAGCGCTCTAGCGGGAGACTCGCGTGAGCAGTTCTTC.

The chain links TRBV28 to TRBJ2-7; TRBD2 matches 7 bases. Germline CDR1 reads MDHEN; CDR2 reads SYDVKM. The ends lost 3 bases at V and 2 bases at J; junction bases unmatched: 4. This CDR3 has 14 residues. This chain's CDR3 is CASSLSGTPYEQYF. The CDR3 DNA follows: TGTGCCAGCAGTTTGAGCGGGACCCCCTACGAGCAGTACTTC.

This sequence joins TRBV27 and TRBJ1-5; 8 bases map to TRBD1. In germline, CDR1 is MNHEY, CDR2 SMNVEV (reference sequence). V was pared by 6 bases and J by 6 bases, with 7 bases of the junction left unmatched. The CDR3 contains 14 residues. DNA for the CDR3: TGTGCCAGCAGAGCGACAGGGGTAGGTCAGCCCCAGCATTTT. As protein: CASRATGVGQPQHF.

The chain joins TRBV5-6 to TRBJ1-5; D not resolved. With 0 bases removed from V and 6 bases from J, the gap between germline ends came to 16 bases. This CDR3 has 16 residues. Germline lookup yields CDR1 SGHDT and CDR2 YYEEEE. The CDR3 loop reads CASSLGAGRLLQPQHF. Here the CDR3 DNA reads TGTGCCAGCAGCTTGGGGGCAGGAAGGCTCCTTCAGCCCCAGCATTTT.

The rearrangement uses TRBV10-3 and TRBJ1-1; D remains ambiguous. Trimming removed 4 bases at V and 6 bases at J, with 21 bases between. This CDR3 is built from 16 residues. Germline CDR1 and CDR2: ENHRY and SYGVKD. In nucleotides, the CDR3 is TGTGCCATCAGTGCGGGTGCGGGTTTAGGTTTTGCTGAAGCTTTCTTT. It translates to CAISAGAGLGFAEAFF.

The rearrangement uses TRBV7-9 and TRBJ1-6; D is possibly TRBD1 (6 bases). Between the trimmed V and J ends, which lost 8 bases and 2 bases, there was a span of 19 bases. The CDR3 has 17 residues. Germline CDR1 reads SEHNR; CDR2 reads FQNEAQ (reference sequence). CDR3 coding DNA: TGTGCCAGCCAGGGGAGTAAAGCTTCACCCTATAATTCACCCCTCCACTTT. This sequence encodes CASQGSKASPYNSPLHF.

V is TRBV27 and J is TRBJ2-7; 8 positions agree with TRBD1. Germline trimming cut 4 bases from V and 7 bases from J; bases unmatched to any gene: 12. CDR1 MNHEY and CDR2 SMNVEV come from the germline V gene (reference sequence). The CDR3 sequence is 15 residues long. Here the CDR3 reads CASSSPRGRADEQYF. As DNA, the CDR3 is TGTGCCAGCAGTTCCCCCAGGGGGCGAGCGGATGAGCAGTACTTC.

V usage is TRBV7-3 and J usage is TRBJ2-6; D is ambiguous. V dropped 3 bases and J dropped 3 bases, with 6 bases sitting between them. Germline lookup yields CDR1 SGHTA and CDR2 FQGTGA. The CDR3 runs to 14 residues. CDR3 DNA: TGTGCCAGCAGCTTGGGCAATGGGGCCAACGTCCTGACTTTC. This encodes CASSLGNGANVLTF.

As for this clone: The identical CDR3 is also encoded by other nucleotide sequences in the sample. CDR3 in amino acids: CASSYQPPRDGQYF. The DNA for the CDR3 is TGTGCCAGCAGTTACCAACCTCCCCGGGATGGGCAGTATTTT. The chain uses TRBV6-6 and TRBJ2-3; perhaps TRBD2 as D (5 bases). Looked up from germline, CDR1 is MNHNY and CDR2 is SVGAGI (reference sequence). This CDR3 is built from 14 residues. V was shortened by 2 bases and J by 11 bases, with 17 bases between the two germline ends.

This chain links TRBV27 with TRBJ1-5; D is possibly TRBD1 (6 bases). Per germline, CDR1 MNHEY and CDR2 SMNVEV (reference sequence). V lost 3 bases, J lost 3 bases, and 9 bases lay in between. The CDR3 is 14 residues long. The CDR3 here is CASSFQGNNQPQHF. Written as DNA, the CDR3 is TGTGCCAGCAGTTTCCAGGGGAACAATCAGCCCCAGCATTTT.

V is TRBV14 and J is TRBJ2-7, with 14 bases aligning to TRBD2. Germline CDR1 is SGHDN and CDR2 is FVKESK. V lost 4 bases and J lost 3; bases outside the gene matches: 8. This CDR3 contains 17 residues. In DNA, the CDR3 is TGTGCCAGCAGCCCGGGGACTAGCGGGAGTATAAGCTACGAGCAGTACTTC. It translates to CASSPGTSGSISYEQYF. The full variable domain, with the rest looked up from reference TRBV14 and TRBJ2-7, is EAGVTQFPSHSVIEKGQTVTLRCDPISGHDNLYWYRRVMGKEIKFLLHFVKESKQDESGMPNNRFLAERTGGTYSTLKVQPAELEDSGVYFCASSPGTSGSISYEQYFGPGTRLTVT.

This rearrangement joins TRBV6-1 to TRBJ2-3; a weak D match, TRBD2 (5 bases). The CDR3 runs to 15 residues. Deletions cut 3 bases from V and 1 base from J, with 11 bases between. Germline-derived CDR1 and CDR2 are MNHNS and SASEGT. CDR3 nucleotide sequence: TGTGCCAGCAGTGAGGGAGACGGAGGCACAGATACGCAGTATTTT. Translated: CASSEGDGGTDTQYF.

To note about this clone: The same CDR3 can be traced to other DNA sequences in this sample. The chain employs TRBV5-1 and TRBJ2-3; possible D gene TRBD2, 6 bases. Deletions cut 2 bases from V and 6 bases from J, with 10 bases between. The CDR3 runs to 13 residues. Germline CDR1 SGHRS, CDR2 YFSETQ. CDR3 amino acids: CASSFPGEDTQYF. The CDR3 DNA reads TGCGCCAGCAGCTTCCCGGGGGAGGATACGCAGTATTTT.

The CDR3 protein is CASSWTGPYEQYF. The DNA for the CDR3 is TGTGCCAGCAGTTGGACAGGTCCCTACGAGCAGTACTTC. The V and J genes are TRBV27 and TRBJ2-7; 7 positions agree with TRBD1. Germline V gene lookup returns CDR1 MNHEY and CDR2 SMNVEV (reference sequence). V was clipped by 4 bases and J by 2 bases; unmatched bases: 2. The CDR3 contains 13 residues.

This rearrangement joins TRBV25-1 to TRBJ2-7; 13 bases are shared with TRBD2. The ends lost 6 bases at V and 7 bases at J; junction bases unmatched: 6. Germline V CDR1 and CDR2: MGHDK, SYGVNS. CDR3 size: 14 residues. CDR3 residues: CASRTGLAGREQYF. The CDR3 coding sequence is TGTGCCAGCAGGACGGGACTAGCGGGGCGGGAGCAGTACTTC.

The CDR3 protein is CASRKGVAGGQSYEQYF. The CDR3, as DNA: TGTGCCAGCAGAAAAGGGGTAGCGGGGGGGCAATCCTACGAGCAGTACTTC. The chain recombines TRBV7-9 with TRBJ2-7; 11 bases line up with TRBD2. The germline V gene has CDR1 SEHNR and CDR2 FQNEAQ (reference sequence). V trimming: 6 bases; J trimming: 1 base; junction bases outside the gene matches: 11. This CDR3 is built from 17 residues.

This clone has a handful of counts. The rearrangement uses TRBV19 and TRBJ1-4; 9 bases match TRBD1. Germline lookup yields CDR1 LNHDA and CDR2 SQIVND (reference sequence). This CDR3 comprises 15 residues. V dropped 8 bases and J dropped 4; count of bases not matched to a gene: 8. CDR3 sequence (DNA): TGTGCCAGTTACCCGGGGACAGGGTTTAATGAAAAACTGTTTTTT. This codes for CASYPGTGFNEKLFF.

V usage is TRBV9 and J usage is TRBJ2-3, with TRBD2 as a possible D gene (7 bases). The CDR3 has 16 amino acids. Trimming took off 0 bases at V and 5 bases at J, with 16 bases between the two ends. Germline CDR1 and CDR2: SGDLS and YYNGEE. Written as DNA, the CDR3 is TGTGCCAGCAGCGTAGGAGGAGGACTAGGGGGAGATACGCAGTATTTT. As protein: CASSVGGGLGGDTQYF. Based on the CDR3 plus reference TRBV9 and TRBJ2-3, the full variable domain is DSGVTQTPKHLITATGQRVTLRCSPRSGDLSVYWYQQSLDQGLQFLIQYYNGEERAKGNILERFSAQQFPDLHSELNLSSLELGDSALYFCASSVGGGLGGDTQYFGPGTRLTVL.

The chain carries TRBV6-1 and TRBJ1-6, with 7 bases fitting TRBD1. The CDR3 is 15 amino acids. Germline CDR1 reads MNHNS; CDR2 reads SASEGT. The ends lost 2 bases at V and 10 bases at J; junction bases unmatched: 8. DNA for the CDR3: TGTGCCAGCAGTGAACTGACAGGGCCGAACTCACCCCTCCACTTT. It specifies CASSELTGPNSPLHF.

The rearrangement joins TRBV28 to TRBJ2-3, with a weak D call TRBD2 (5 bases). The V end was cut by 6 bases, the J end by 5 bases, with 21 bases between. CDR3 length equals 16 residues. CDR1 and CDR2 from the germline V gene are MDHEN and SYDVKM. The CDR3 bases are TGTGCCAGCAGCCATACACCGGGGTATCGCGAAGATACGCAGTATTTT. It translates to CASSHTPGYREDTQYF.

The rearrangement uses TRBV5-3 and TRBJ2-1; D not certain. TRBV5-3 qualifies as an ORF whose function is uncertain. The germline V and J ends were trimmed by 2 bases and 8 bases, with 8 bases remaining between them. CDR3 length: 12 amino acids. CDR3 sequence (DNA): TGTGCCAGAAGCTTCAGAAGCGATGAGCAGTTCTTC. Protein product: CARSFRSDEQFF.